This T cell receptor beta chain originates from a study of shared clonotypes between healthy human individuals. A remark on this clone: Its antigen is undetermined.

This CDR3 region has 14 residues. Trimming took off 2 bases at V and 4 bases at J, with 11 bases between the two ends. Per the germline V gene, CDR1 is MRHNA and CDR2 is SNTAGT. Some clones are missing from TCRdb's copy, which holds only in-frame ones; the method was immunoSEQ multiplex PCR. The repertoire holds millions of clones, with approximately 93% as singletons. General study results and limits: Larger estimated richness was generally recorded for naive subsets relative to memory subsets.

This rearrangement joins TRBV6-4 to TRBJ1-1; no firm D call. This receptor was identified in a man aged 18-30 years in good health. Some clones in this sample may be carry-over from other donors' samples. Sequenced sample: naive CD4+ T cells from PBMCs. Subset meaning: CD45RA+ positively selected. Here the CDR3 reads CASSDPPEVTEAFF. For the CDR3, the DNA is TGTGCCAGCAGTGACCCGCCCGAGGTCACTGAAGCTTTCTTT.